This T cell receptor beta chain emerged from a study of CD4 T cells in relation to SARS-CoV-2 and coronaviruses. Study information: Shared crossreactive spike epitopes were mapped to their HLA restriction.

CD4+ T cells from unexposed donors were obtained before the COVID-19 pandemic (2011-2018). The data were produced by immunoSEQ multiplex PCR, yet TCRdb's version contains in-frame clones alone and is incomplete. The sample contains some 64,000 clones, approximately 94% of which appear only once. Trimming removed 0 bases from V and 8 bases from J, with 11 bases in between. Germline values: CDR1 SGHDT, CDR2 YYEEEE. CDR3 length: 13 amino acids. The source material was naive CD4+ T cells from PBMCs. The subset: naive CD4+ T cells isolated by negative enrichment. The chain is built from TRBV5-6 and TRBJ1-2; no reliable D call. This receptor was taken from a human donor in good health. The CDR3 bases are TGTGCCAGCAGCTTGGAGATGGTAGGAGGCTACACCTTC. It translates to CASSLEMVGGYTF.